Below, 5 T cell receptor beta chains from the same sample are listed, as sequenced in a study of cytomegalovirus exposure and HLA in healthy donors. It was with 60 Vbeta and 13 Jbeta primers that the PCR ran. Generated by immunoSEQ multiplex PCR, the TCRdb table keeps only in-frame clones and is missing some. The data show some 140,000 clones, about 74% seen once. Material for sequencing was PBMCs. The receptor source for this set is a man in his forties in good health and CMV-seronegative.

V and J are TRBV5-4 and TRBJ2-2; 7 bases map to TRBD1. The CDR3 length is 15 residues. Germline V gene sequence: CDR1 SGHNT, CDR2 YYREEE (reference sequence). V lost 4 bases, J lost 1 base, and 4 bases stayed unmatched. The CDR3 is CASSGGQMNTGELFF. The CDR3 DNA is TGTGCCAGCAGCGGGGGACAGATGAACACCGGGGAGCTGTTTTTT.

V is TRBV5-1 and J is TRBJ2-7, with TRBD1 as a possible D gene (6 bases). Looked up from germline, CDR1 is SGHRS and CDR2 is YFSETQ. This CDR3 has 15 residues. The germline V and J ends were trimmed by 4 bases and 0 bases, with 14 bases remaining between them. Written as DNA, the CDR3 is TGCGCCAGCAGCAAGGGACAAACGAGCTCCTACGAGCAGTACTTC. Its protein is CASSKGQTSSYEQYF.

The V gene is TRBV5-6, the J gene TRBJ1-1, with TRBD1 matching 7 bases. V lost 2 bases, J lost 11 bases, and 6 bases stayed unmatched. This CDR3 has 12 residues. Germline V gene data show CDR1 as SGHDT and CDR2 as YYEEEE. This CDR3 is CASSLGQEGAFF. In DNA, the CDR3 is TGTGCCAGCAGCTTAGGACAGGAAGGTGCTTTCTTT.

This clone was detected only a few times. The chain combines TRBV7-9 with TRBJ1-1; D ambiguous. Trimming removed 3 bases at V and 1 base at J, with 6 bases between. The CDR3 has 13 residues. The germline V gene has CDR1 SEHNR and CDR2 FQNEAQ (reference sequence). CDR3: CASSFFQNTEAFF. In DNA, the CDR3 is TGTGCCAGCAGCTTTTTTCAGAACACTGAAGCTTTCTTT.

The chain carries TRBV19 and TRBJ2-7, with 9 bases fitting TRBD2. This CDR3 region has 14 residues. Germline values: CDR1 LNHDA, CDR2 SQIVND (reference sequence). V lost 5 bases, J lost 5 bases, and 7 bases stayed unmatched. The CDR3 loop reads CASSVQGLAHEQYF. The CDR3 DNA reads TGTGCCAGTAGTGTCCAGGGACTAGCACACGAGCAGTACTTC.